These 26 T cell receptor beta chains were sequenced from one sample in a study of CD8+CD57+ T cells in acquired aplastic anemia. Using genomic DNA as the template, TCR beta VDJ and CDR3 profiling was carried out. From the reads, TCRdb called clonotypes with MiXCR, one entry per CDR3 protein. Among a few hundred thousand distinct CDR3 sequences listed, less than 35% were seen once. Sequenced patients had shown CD8+CD57+ cell expansion by flow cytometry. The sequenced material came from sorted CD4+, CD8+, or CD8+CD57+ T cells (not recorded which) from PBMCs. The receptor source for this set is a human donor with aplastic anemia.

CDR3 DNA: TGCAGTGCTGGAAGAGGGACAGACAACACCGGGGAGCTGTTTTTT. Protein sequence: CSAGRGTDNTGELFF. The V gene is TRBV20-1, the J gene TRBJ2-2; 7 bases line up with TRBD1. CDR1 is DFQATT and CDR2 is SNEGSKA in the germline V gene (reference sequence). This CDR3 region has 15 residues. V lost 5 bases to trimming and J lost 2 bases; unmatched junction nucleotides: 8.

This clonotype was counted only a few times. V usage is TRBV7-2 and J usage is TRBJ2-1, with 11 bases that match TRBD2. The CDR3 covers 15 residues. Per the germline V gene, CDR1 is SGHTA and CDR2 is FQGNSA. Trimming took 0 bases from V and 12 from J; bases not matched to a gene: 7. CDR3 bases: TGTGCCAGCAGCTTAGCACTAGCGGGGGTAGGATGGCAGTTCTTC. Translated, it gives CASSLALAGVGWQFF.

This clonotype was counted a few times. The gene calls are TRBV7-6 and TRBJ2-5, with D perhaps being TRBD1 or TRBD2 (5 bases each). Per germline, CDR1 SGHVS and CDR2 FNYEAQ. Trimming took off 1 base at V and 4 bases at J, with 10 bases between the two ends. CDR3 length: 14 amino acids. Written as DNA, the CDR3 is TGTGCCAGCAGCTTAGGAGGGGCCGGAGAGACCCAGTACTTC. This codes for CASSLGGAGETQYF.

This clonotype has ten or more counts. The rearrangement joins TRBV7-3 to TRBJ1-2; tentatively, D is TRBD1 (6 bases). The CDR3 spans 15 residues. V was trimmed by 5 bases and J by 1 base, leaving 14 bases between them. Looked up from germline, CDR1 is SGHTA and CDR2 is FQGTGA. The CDR3 DNA follows: TGTGCCAGCAGCGACGGACAGCGAAATAACTATGGCTACACCTTC. Its translation: CASSDGQRNNYGYTF.

J is TRBJ1-2 and V is TRBV5-1, with D hard to call. The CDR3 totals 15 residues. Germline V lookup: CDR1 SGHRS, CDR2 YFSETQ. Trimming removed 4 bases at V and 1 base at J, with 14 bases between. CDR3 amino acids: CASSPGRTSNYGYTF. Written as DNA, the CDR3 is TGCGCCAGCAGCCCCGGACGTACAAGTAACTATGGCTACACCTTC.

Points on this clonotype: A much larger clonotype is one base distant, so this may be a read error. The chain links TRBV5-1 to TRBJ1-6, with D possibly TRBD1 on 5 matching bases. This CDR3 has 16 amino acids. Looked up from germline, CDR1 is SGHRS and CDR2 is YFSETQ. In nucleotides, the CDR3 is TGCGCCAGCAGCTTGGGGTCTGGGGCAGGGCAATCACCCTTCCACTTT. As protein: CASSLGSGAGQSPFHF. Filled out from reference TRBV5-1 and TRBJ1-6, the complete variable domain reads KAGVTQTPRYLIKTRGQQVTLSCSPISGHRSVSWYQQTPGQGLQFLFEYFSETQRNKGNFPGRFSGRQFSNSRSEMNVSTLELGDSALYLCASSLGSGAGQSPFHFGNGTRLTVT.

The gene calls are TRBV11-2 and TRBJ2-3; 9 positions match TRBD2. The junction had 9 bases not matched to a gene; V was cut back by 1 base and J by 7 bases. The germline V gene encodes CDR1 SGHAT and CDR2 FQNNGV. The CDR3 sequence is 16 residues long. CDR3 bases: TGTGCCAGCAGCTTAGTAATTAGCGGGAGAGGAAATACGCAGTATTTT. Residues: CASSLVISGRGNTQYF.

This clonotype was counted many times. The rearrangement links TRBV20-1 to TRBJ1-2; tentative D call: TRBD1 (6 bases). CDR3 length: 12 residues. Trimming took off 4 bases at V and 8 bases at J, with 14 bases between the two ends. Looked up from germline, CDR1 is DFQATT and CDR2 is SNEGSKA (reference sequence). DNA of the CDR3: TGCAGTGCTACGCACAGGGCGGGCGGCTACACCTTC. Amino acid sequence: CSATHRAGGYTF.

At least ten counts were recorded for this clonotype. The chain links TRBV20-1 to TRBJ1-2; 7 bases match TRBD1. There are 13 residues in the CDR3. In germline, CDR1 is DFQATT, CDR2 SNEGSKA (reference sequence). J gave up 2 bases and V 6 bases, and 6 bases lay outside the gene matches. The CDR3 DNA is TGCAGTGCGCCCCGACAGGGAAACTATGGCTACACCTTC. It encodes CSAPRQGNYGYTF.

About this clonotype: A clone one base away is much larger, so this may be a read error. The rearrangement joins TRBV19 to TRBJ2-5; D call uncertain. The V gene's germline CDR1 is LNHDA and CDR2 SQIVND (reference sequence). CDR3 length equals 13 residues. V gave up 7 bases and J gave up 6 bases, with 15 bases separating them. CDR3 sequence (DNA): TGTGCCAGTAAAAGGACCGGCGGTAAGACCCAGTACTTC. It is translated as CASKRTGGKTQYF.

The table lists this clonotype with many counts. The rearrangement joins TRBV5-5 to TRBJ2-5; no definite D call. Trimming left V 2 bases short and J 1 base short, with 3 bases between. The germline V gene has CDR1 SGHKS and CDR2 YYEKEE (reference sequence). The CDR3 runs to 12 residues. The CDR3 loop reads CASSLPQETQYF. The CDR3, as DNA: TGTGCCAGCAGCTTACCCCAAGAGACCCAGTACTTC. Drawing the rest from reference TRBV5-5 and TRBJ2-5, the complete variable domain is DAGVTQSPTHLIKTRGQQVTLRCSPISGHKSVSWYQQVLGQGPQFIFQYYEKEERGRGNFPDRFSARQFPNYSSELNVNALLLGDSALYLCASSLPQETQYFGPGTRLLVL.

There are many counts of this clonotype. This chain uses TRBV7-9 with TRBJ1-5, with 8 nucleotides matching TRBD1. Germline V gene data show CDR1 as SEHNR and CDR2 as FQNEAQ (reference sequence). The CDR3 covers 14 residues. V trimming: 4 bases; J trimming: 5 bases; junction bases outside the gene matches: 4. The CDR3 sequence is CASSSTGADQPQHF. The CDR3 DNA reads TGTGCCAGCAGCTCGACAGGGGCTGATCAGCCCCAGCATTTT.

The chain is built from TRBV15 and TRBJ1-2; D call uncertain. Germline V gives CDR1 LNHNV, CDR2 YYDKDF (reference sequence). V lost 3 bases and J 4 bases, leaving 9 bases between the germline ends. The CDR3 length is 13 residues. CDR3 residues: CATSSGGFYGYTF. The CDR3 nucleotides are TGTGCCACCAGCAGCGGAGGGTTCTATGGCTACACCTTC. Filled out from reference TRBV15 and TRBJ1-2, the complete variable domain reads DAMVIQNPRYQVTQFGKPVTLSCSQTLNHNVMYWYQQKSSQAPKLLFHYYDKDFNNEADTPDNFQSRRPNTSFCFLDIRSPGLGDTAMYLCATSSGGFYGYTFGSGTRLTVV.

This clonotype was seen ten or more times. CDR3 DNA: TGTGCCAGCAGCCCAACCACAGGGGAGAGTAGGAATGAGCAGTTCTTC. Translation: CASSPTTGESRNEQFF. The rearrangement links TRBV25-1 to TRBJ2-1, with TRBD1 matching over 7 bases. The trim removed 6 bases at V and 7 bases at J, leaving 15 bases unmatched. The CDR3 runs 16 residues. CDR1 is MGHDK and CDR2 is SYGVNS in the germline V gene.

This clonotype came up many times. The V call is TRBV2, the J call TRBJ2-7; 7 bases are shared with TRBD1. Germline CDR1 reads SNHLY; CDR2 reads FYNNEI. J gave up 2 bases and V 4 bases, and 8 bases lay outside the gene matches. CDR3 size: 15 residues. Here the CDR3 reads CASSGGWDSPYEQYF. CDR3 nucleotides: TGTGCCAGCAGTGGGGGGTGGGACAGCCCCTACGAGCAGTACTTC.

The chain has TRBV10-3 and TRBJ1-2; D ambiguous. Germline CDR1 reads ENHRY; CDR2 reads SYGVKD. This CDR3 contains 14 residues. V lost 10 bases and J 0 bases, leaving 15 bases between the germline ends. The CDR3 DNA is TGTGCCAGCAAGGCAGGCACGTCTAACTATGGCTACACCTTC. This codes for CASKAGTSNYGYTF.

In this sample, this clonotype turned up many times. The V call is TRBV20-1, the J call TRBJ1-2, with D possibly matching TRBD1 (6 bases). This CDR3 comprises 14 residues. Looked up from germline, CDR1 is DFQATT and CDR2 is SNEGSKA (reference sequence). Trimming removed 3 bases from V and 7 bases from J, with 18 bases in between. CDR3 nucleotide sequence: TGCAGTGCTAGGCCTACAGGGAGAGGTGGTGGCTACACCTTC. This codes for CSARPTGRGGGYTF.

This clonotype was seen more than once but under ten times. The genes are TRBV18 and TRBJ1-2; D might be TRBD1 (6 bases). This CDR3 is built from 14 residues. Germline values: CDR1 KGHSH, CDR2 LQKENI. V was pared by 1 base and J by 3 bases, with 9 bases between. The CDR3 loop is CASSPQRTDYGYTF. The CDR3 nucleotides are TGTGCCAGCTCACCACAGAGGACAGACTATGGCTACACCTTC.

The chain links TRBV6-2 or TRBV6-3 to TRBJ1-1, with D perhaps TRBD1 (5 bases). Germline lookup yields CDR1 MNHEY and CDR2 SVGEGT. The V and J ends lost 2 bases and 4 bases respectively, with 11 bases between them. This CDR3 contains 14 residues. The CDR3 bases are TGTGCCAGCAGTTACCGCGGGGCTTCCACTGAAGCTTTCTTT. Amino acid sequence: CASSYRGASTEAFF.

This chain links TRBV6-5 with TRBJ1-1, with TRBD1 matching over 8 bases. The CDR3 consists of 17 residues. Unmatched junction bases numbered 12, after V lost 2 bases and J lost 4 bases. Germline V gene data show CDR1 as MNHEY and CDR2 as SVGAGI. The CDR3 reads CASSYHLPRTGSTEAFF. In DNA form, the CDR3 reads TGTGCCAGCAGTTACCACCTCCCTCGGACAGGGTCCACTGAAGCTTTCTTT.

To note about this clonotype: This may arise from a read error, as a much more abundant clone is one base away. V gene TRBV15 combines with J gene TRBJ1-1; D is undetermined. The CDR3 loop spans 13 amino acids. The V gene lost 1 base and the J gene lost 0 bases, with 3 bases spanning the gap. CDR1 LNHNV and CDR2 YYDKDF come from the germline V gene (reference sequence). The DNA of the CDR3 is TGTGCCACCAGCAGAGTTGTGAACACTGAAGCTTTCTTT. Protein product: CATSRVVNTEAFF.

V is TRBV20-1 and J is TRBJ2-1, with D possibly matching TRBD2 (5 bases). The CDR3 contains 13 residues. Germline CDR1 and CDR2: DFQATT and SNEGSKA (reference sequence). V was pared by 3 bases and J by 9 bases, with 15 bases between. CDR3 sequence (DNA): TGCAGTGCTAGCCAGACTAATCCCACTGAGCAGTTCTTC. This translates into CSASQTNPTEQFF.

Notes on this clonotype: A much larger clone is a single base away; this may be a read error. The V gene is TRBV15, the J gene TRBJ2-1; D is unresolved. Germline CDR1 LNHNV, CDR2 YYDKDF (reference sequence). This CDR3 has 17 amino acids. Between the trimmed V and J ends, which lost 5 bases and 4 bases, there was a span of 21 bases. CDR3 bases: TGTGCCACCAGCCGAATCCGTATGACCACAATTTACAATGAGCAGTTCTTC. Residues: CATSRIRMTTIYNEQFF.

The chain recombines TRBV29-1 with TRBJ1-3; D gene unclear. Trimming stripped 5 bases from V and 4 bases from J, with 6 bases between. Looked up from germline, CDR1 is SQVTM and CDR2 is ANQGSEA. The CDR3 has 11 residues. The CDR3 bases are TGCAGCGTTAAACAGGGAAACACCATATATTTT. Amino acids: CSVKQGNTIYF.

The J gene is TRBJ1-1, the V gene TRBV25-1; D may be TRBD1 (6 bases). Germline lookup yields CDR1 MGHDK and CDR2 SYGVNS. The CDR3 sequence is 12 residues long. V lost 3 bases to trimming and J lost 9 bases, with 11 bases between them. In DNA form, the CDR3 reads TGTGCCAGCAGTGACACACAGGGTAAAGCTTTCTTT. The encoded protein is CASSDTQGKAFF.

In the case of this clonotype: The junction departs from the called germline gene at one end, perhaps through a read error. This chain links TRBV19 with TRBJ2-2, with TRBD1 identical over 8 bases. The CDR3 is made up of 15 amino acids. Looked up from germline, CDR1 is LNHDA and CDR2 is SQIVND (reference sequence). The CDR3 loop reads CASRMTGVNTGELLF. The CDR3 DNA reads as TGTGCCAGTAGGATGACAGGGGTTAACACCGGGGAGCTGCTTTTT.